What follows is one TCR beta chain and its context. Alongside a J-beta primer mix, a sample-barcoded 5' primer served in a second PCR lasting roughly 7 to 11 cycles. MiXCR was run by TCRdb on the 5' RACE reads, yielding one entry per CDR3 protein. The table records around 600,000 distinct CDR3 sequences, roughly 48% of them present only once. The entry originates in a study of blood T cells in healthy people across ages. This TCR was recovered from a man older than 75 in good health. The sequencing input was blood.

The CDR3 DNA follows: TGTGCCATCAGTGCTCCGGCGGTCACCGGGGAGCTGTTTTTT. Translated: CAISAPAVTGELFF. The V and J genes are TRBV10-3 and TRBJ2-2, with D unresolved. Trimming left V 4 bases short and J 4 bases short, with 10 bases between. This CDR3 contains 14 residues. Germline values: CDR1 ENHRY, CDR2 SYGVKD.